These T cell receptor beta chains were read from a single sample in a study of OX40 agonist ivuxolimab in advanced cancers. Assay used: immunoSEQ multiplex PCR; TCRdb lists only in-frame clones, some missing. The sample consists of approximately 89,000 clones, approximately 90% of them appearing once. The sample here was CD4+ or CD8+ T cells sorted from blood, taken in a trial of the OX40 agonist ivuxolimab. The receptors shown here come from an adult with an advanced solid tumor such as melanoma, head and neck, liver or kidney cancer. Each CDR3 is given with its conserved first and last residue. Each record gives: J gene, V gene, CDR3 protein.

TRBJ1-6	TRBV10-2	CASRTGSGDSPLHF
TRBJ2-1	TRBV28	CASRLPPGQGATNEQFF
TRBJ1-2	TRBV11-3	CASSLGTIGARNYGYTF
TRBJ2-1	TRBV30	CAWSVPGLAGGQGNEQFF
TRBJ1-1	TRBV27	CASSLAGTGASNTEAFF
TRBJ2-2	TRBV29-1	CSVVPGDTGELFF
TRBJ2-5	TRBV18	CASSPPSRLEETQYF
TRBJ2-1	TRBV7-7	CASSPSLAGTHNEQFF
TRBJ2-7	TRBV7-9	CASSLGPGHYEQYF
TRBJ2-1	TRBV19	CASSATFNEQFF
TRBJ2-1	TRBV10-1	CASSDALAANEQFF
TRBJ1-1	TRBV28	CASSLYQGKNTEAFF
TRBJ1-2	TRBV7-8	CASSYTARTGDGYTF
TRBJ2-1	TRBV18	CASSPGTDNNEQFF
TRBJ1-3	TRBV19	CASSRGESGNTIYF
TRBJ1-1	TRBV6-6	CASKGNTEAFF
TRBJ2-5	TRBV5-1	CASSTTGSQETQYF
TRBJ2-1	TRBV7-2	CASSLDGTGSYNEQFF
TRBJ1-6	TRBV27	CASSSRGHNSPLHF
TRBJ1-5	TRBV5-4	CASSLGSNQPQHF
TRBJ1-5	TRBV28	CASSLPPTGRGQPQHF
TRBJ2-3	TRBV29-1	CSVGTSGKTDTQYF
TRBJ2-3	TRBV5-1	CASSLVGPSTDTQYF
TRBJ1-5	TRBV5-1	CASSPMTGGAGQPQHF
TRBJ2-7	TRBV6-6	CASSYSVDSYEQYF
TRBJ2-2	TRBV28	CASSFVSGAGELFF
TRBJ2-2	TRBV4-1	CASSHRTGTGPDGELFF
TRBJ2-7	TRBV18	CASSPSSGSQDAARQYF
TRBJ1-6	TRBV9	CASSGGRSSYNSPLHF
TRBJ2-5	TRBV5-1	CASSLGPGEAETQYF
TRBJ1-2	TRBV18	CASSPAGQGAYGYTF
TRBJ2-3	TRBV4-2	CASSQGGGLPFTDTQYF
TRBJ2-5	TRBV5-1	CASSPRYQETQYF
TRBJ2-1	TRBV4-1	CASSQGGGLSSYNEQFF
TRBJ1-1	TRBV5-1	CASSLNLGGMDTEAFF
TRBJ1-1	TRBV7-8	CASSPVQGTEAFF
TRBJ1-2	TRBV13	CASSLGRSNYGYTF
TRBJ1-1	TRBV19	CASSPGRGPGTEAFF
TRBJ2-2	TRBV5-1	CASSFRPTGELFF
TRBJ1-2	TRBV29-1	CSVEGRPGGYGYTF
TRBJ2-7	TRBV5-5	CASSLAPRPGLGTVEQYF
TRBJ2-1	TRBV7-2	CASGSPSGGDYNEQFF
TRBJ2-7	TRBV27	CASSLVQGTYEQYF
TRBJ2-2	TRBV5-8	CASVGANTGELFF
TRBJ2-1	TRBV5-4	CASRPGTSGNYEQFF
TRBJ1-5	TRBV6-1	CASSADNGGQPQHF
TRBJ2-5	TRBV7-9	CASSFGGGETQYF
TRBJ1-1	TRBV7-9	CASSLLGMNTEAFF
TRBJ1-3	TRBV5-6	CASSKGTASSGNTIYF
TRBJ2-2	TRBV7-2	CASSLGGTGELFF
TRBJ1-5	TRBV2	CASRWTGNQPQHF
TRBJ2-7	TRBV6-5	CASSNTYEQYF
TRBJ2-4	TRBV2	CASSEVLAGLRNIQYF
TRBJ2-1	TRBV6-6	CASSTYNEQFF
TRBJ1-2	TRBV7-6	CASSNENTGGYTF
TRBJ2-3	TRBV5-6	CASSLPGAATDTQYF
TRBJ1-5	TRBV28	CASWQDTNQPQHF
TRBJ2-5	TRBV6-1	CASSEDVGRTQYF
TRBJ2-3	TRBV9	CASSLTGTGGGTDTQYF
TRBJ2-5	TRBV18	CASSREQETQYF